This is a list of T cell receptor beta chains from one sample in a study of cytomegalovirus exposure and HLA in healthy donors. Data came from immunoSEQ multiplex PCR; TCRdb stores just in-frame clones and leaves some out. The sample lists some 90,000 clones; approximately 81% were seen once. Source material: PBMCs. The receptors stem from a woman aged 65 to 85 in good health and CMV-seropositive. Both conserved end residues are part of each CDR3. A D gene is named only where the DNA matches it firmly. Only some rows state a clone size, as once, few, many or a class for expanded clones.

d_gene: TRBD1; j_gene: TRBJ2-7; abundance: -; v_gene: TRBV7-9; CDR3nt: TGTGCCAGCAGCATCGGGACAGGGGGAGGCGAGCAGTACTTC; CDR3aa: CASSIGTGGGEQYF
d_gene: TRBD2; j_gene: TRBJ2-5; abundance: -; v_gene: TRBV7-2; CDR3nt: TGTGCCAGCACCTACGGTGGGGTAGCGGGAGCACCCGGCGAGACCCAGTACTTC; CDR3aa: CASTYGGVAGAPGETQYF
d_gene: -; j_gene: TRBJ2-1; abundance: few; v_gene: TRBV7-3; CDR3nt: TGTGCCAGCAGCTTTTCCGGGGGAGGCAGGTACAATGAGCAGTTCTTC; CDR3aa: CASSFSGGGRYNEQFF
d_gene: -; j_gene: TRBJ2-7; abundance: -; v_gene: TRBV6-5; CDR3nt: TGTGCCAGCAGAAGACGACAGGAGCCGACCTACGAGCAGTACTTC; CDR3aa: CASRRRQEPTYEQYF
d_gene: -; j_gene: TRBJ2-5; abundance: -; v_gene: TRBV4-1; CDR3nt: TGCGCCAGCAGTCTGACGATTTTCGGGGGGCCGGAGACCCAGTACTTC; CDR3aa: CASSLTIFGGPETQYF
d_gene: TRBD2; j_gene: TRBJ2-7; abundance: -; v_gene: TRBV27; CDR3nt: TGTGCCAGCAGTTTAAAGACGGGAGGGCACTCCTACGAGCAGTACTTC; CDR3aa: CASSLKTGGHSYEQYF
d_gene: TRBD2; j_gene: TRBJ2-3; abundance: -; v_gene: TRBV29-1; CDR3nt: TGCAGCTTTAGGACTAGCTCGGCAGATACGCAGTATTTT; CDR3aa: CSFRTSSADTQYF
d_gene: TRBD2; j_gene: TRBJ2-7; abundance: -; v_gene: TRBV2; CDR3nt: TGTGCCAGCAGTGGCGCGGGGGTTGAGGAGCAGTACTTC; CDR3aa: CASSGAGVEEQYF
d_gene: TRBD2; j_gene: TRBJ2-3; abundance: once; v_gene: TRBV11-2; CDR3nt: TGTGCCAGCAGTCCCGGGGGGACTAGCGCCACAGATACGCAGTATTTT; CDR3aa: CASSPGGTSATDTQYF
d_gene: TRBD2; j_gene: TRBJ2-1; abundance: -; v_gene: TRBV4-2; CDR3nt: TGTGCCAGCAGCCAAGATCCTAGCGGGAGTAGGGATGAGCAGTTCTTC; CDR3aa: CASSQDPSGSRDEQFF
d_gene: TRBD2; j_gene: TRBJ2-7; abundance: -; v_gene: TRBV5-1; CDR3nt: TGCGCCAGCAGCCCTATCGCGGGAGTCGCCTACGAGCAGTACTTT; CDR3aa: CASSPIAGVAYEQYF
d_gene: -; j_gene: TRBJ2-7; abundance: once; v_gene: TRBV5-1; CDR3nt: TGCGCCAGCAGCTACGGGACTGCAGTTTACGAGCAGTACTTC; CDR3aa: CASSYGTAVYEQYF
d_gene: -; j_gene: TRBJ2-1; abundance: -; v_gene: TRBV7-2; CDR3nt: TGTGCCAGCAGCCCGCCGGAGGCCTTCAATGAGCAGTTCTTC; CDR3aa: CASSPPEAFNEQFF
d_gene: -; j_gene: TRBJ2-3; abundance: -; v_gene: TRBV9; CDR3nt: TGTGCCAGCAGCTCGACTACAGACCCTAGCACAGATACGCAGTATTTT; CDR3aa: CASSSTTDPSTDTQYF
d_gene: -; j_gene: TRBJ2-3; abundance: -; v_gene: TRBV27; CDR3nt: TGTGCCAGCAGTTTTCGTGATACGCAGTATTTT; CDR3aa: CASSFRDTQYF
d_gene: -; j_gene: TRBJ2-7; abundance: -; v_gene: TRBV15; CDR3nt: TGTGCCACCCGTAACAGGGACGAGCAGTACTTC; CDR3aa: CATRNRDEQYF
d_gene: TRBD2; j_gene: TRBJ2-1; abundance: -; v_gene: TRBV4-3; CDR3nt: TGCGCCAGCAGCCCCATGCGTTTGAGCGGGAATATCAATGAGCAGTTCTTC; CDR3aa: CASSPMRLSGNINEQFF
d_gene: TRBD2; j_gene: TRBJ2-2; abundance: -; v_gene: TRBV7-2; CDR3nt: TGTGCCAGCAGCTTAGGGCGAGGACTAGCGAACACCGGGGAGCTGTTTTTT; CDR3aa: CASSLGRGLANTGELFF
d_gene: TRBD1; j_gene: TRBJ2-5; abundance: -; v_gene: TRBV5-1; CDR3nt: TGCGCCAGCAGCTCACAGGGGGCAGTCGCTGAGACCCAGTACTTC; CDR3aa: CASSSQGAVAETQYF
d_gene: -; j_gene: TRBJ2-1; abundance: -; v_gene: TRBV28; CDR3nt: TGTGCCAGCAGTTCCAGGCCGGGGGAGCAGTTCTTC; CDR3aa: CASSSRPGEQFF
d_gene: TRBD1; j_gene: TRBJ1-5; abundance: few; v_gene: TRBV30; CDR3nt: TGTGCCTGGAGGAGTAGGGGGCTAGGGCCCCAGCATTTT; CDR3aa: CAWRSRGLGPQHF
d_gene: TRBD2; j_gene: TRBJ2-1; abundance: -; v_gene: TRBV19; CDR3nt: TGTGCCAGTAAGGGGGTAGCGGGAGCAAATGAGCAGTTCTTC; CDR3aa: CASKGVAGANEQFF
d_gene: -; j_gene: TRBJ2-2; abundance: -; v_gene: TRBV5-1; CDR3nt: TGCGCCAGCAGCCGGGCTAGCGAGAACACCGGGGAGCTGTTTTTT; CDR3aa: CASSRASENTGELFF
d_gene: -; j_gene: TRBJ2-7; abundance: few; v_gene: TRBV29-1; CDR3nt: TGCAGCTACCGACAGGACTCCTACGAGCAGTACTTC; CDR3aa: CSYRQDSYEQYF
d_gene: TRBD1; j_gene: TRBJ1-2; abundance: few; v_gene: TRBV4-3; CDR3nt: TGCGCCAGCAGCCAAGACGACAGGGGGATAGGCTACACCTTC; CDR3aa: CASSQDDRGIGYTF
d_gene: -; j_gene: TRBJ1-4; abundance: medium-sized; v_gene: TRBV30; CDR3nt: TGTGCCTACGGGGGAAATGAAAAACTGTTTTTT; CDR3aa: CAYGGNEKLFF
d_gene: TRBD2; j_gene: TRBJ2-1; abundance: -; v_gene: TRBV5-4; CDR3nt: TGTGCCAGCAGCTCCCCGGGGGGGAACAATGAGCAGTTCTTC; CDR3aa: CASSSPGGNNEQFF
d_gene: TRBD1; j_gene: TRBJ2-7; abundance: -; v_gene: TRBV4-2; CDR3nt: TGTGCCAGCAGCCAAGATGGGACAGGGAGTTACGAGCAGTACTTC; CDR3aa: CASSQDGTGSYEQYF
d_gene: TRBD1; j_gene: TRBJ1-5; abundance: -; v_gene: TRBV18; CDR3nt: TGTGCCAGCTCACCACCGGGCCCGGGACAGGGTGGTTCGGGCAATCAGCCCCAGCATTTT; CDR3aa: CASSPPGPGQGGSGNQPQHF
d_gene: TRBD1; j_gene: TRBJ1-6; abundance: -; v_gene: TRBV28; CDR3nt: TGTGCCAGCAGTTCGCCCGACAGGGGAAGAGATTCACCCCTCCACTTT; CDR3aa: CASSSPDRGRDSPLHF
d_gene: -; j_gene: TRBJ2-7; abundance: -; v_gene: TRBV29-1; CDR3nt: TGCAGCGTTGTTTGGGAGCGACAAACCTACGAGCAGTACTTC; CDR3aa: CSVVWERQTYEQYF
d_gene: -; j_gene: TRBJ2-7; abundance: -; v_gene: TRBV18; CDR3nt: TGTGCCAGCTCACCAGTGACTCCCGGAATAGGCGAGCAGTACTTC; CDR3aa: CASSPVTPGIGEQYF
d_gene: TRBD1; j_gene: TRBJ1-2; abundance: -; v_gene: TRBV28; CDR3nt: TGTGCCAGCAGTTTGTGGGGACAGGGAATGATCGGCTACACCTTC; CDR3aa: CASSLWGQGMIGYTF
d_gene: -; j_gene: TRBJ2-1; abundance: -; v_gene: TRBV27; CDR3nt: TGTGCCAGCAGGCCGCACGGGAGGACAGAATACAATGAGCAGTTCTTC; CDR3aa: CASRPHGRTEYNEQFF
d_gene: TRBD1; j_gene: TRBJ2-5; abundance: few; v_gene: TRBV7-2; CDR3nt: TGTGCCAGCAGCTTAGGGACAGGCCAAGAGACCCAGTACTTC; CDR3aa: CASSLGTGQETQYF
d_gene: -; j_gene: TRBJ1-6; abundance: -; v_gene: TRBV4-2; CDR3nt: TGTGCCAGCAGCCTGGATCCGGGACAATTTAATTCACCCCTCCACTTT; CDR3aa: CASSLDPGQFNSPLHF
d_gene: -; j_gene: TRBJ2-7; abundance: -; v_gene: TRBV18; CDR3nt: TGTGCCAGCTCCCCTAGAGCGGACCGCTACGAGCAGTACTTC; CDR3aa: CASSPRADRYEQYF
d_gene: -; j_gene: TRBJ1-4; abundance: medium-sized; v_gene: TRBV6-1; CDR3nt: TGTGCCAGCAGCACCGTGGACAGACTGTTTTTT; CDR3aa: CASSTVDRLFF
d_gene: -; j_gene: TRBJ1-1; abundance: -; v_gene: TRBV4-3; CDR3nt: TGCGCCAGCAGCCACAGGGGGAACACTGAAGCTTTCTTT; CDR3aa: CASSHRGNTEAFF
d_gene: TRBD1; j_gene: TRBJ1-1; abundance: -; v_gene: TRBV18; CDR3nt: TGTGCCAGCTCCGTTACAGGGGAGGTGAACACTGAAGCTTTCTTT; CDR3aa: CASSVTGEVNTEAFF
d_gene: TRBD1; j_gene: TRBJ2-2; abundance: -; v_gene: TRBV7-2; CDR3nt: TGTGCCAGCAGCCCGGGACAGGGGCTAACCGGGGAGCTGTTTTTT; CDR3aa: CASSPGQGLTGELFF
d_gene: -; j_gene: TRBJ1-5; abundance: -; v_gene: TRBV5-8; CDR3nt: TGTGCCAGCAGCTTCAGGACAGAAGGAAATCAGCCCCAGCATTTT; CDR3aa: CASSFRTEGNQPQHF
d_gene: TRBD1; j_gene: TRBJ2-7; abundance: -; v_gene: TRBV4-1; CDR3nt: TGCGCCAGCAGCCAAACCACGGAGACAGGGTTTTCGTTCGAGCAGTACTTC; CDR3aa: CASSQTTETGFSFEQYF
d_gene: TRBD2; j_gene: TRBJ2-7; abundance: -; v_gene: TRBV6-1; CDR3nt: TGTGCCAGCAGTACCGCGACTAGCGGCGAGCAGTACTTC; CDR3aa: CASSTATSGEQYF
d_gene: TRBD2; j_gene: TRBJ2-7; abundance: -; v_gene: TRBV29-1; CDR3nt: TGCAGCGTTGAAGACGGACTAGCGGGATCTGACGAGCAGTACTTC; CDR3aa: CSVEDGLAGSDEQYF
d_gene: -; j_gene: TRBJ1-6; abundance: -; v_gene: TRBV19; CDR3nt: TGTGCCAGTAGTTCCTCGACAGCCGATAATTCACCCCTCCACTTT; CDR3aa: CASSSSTADNSPLHF
d_gene: -; j_gene: TRBJ2-1; abundance: -; v_gene: TRBV6-6; CDR3nt: TGTGCCAGCAGTTACGCGCAGGGAACCTACAATGAGCAGTTCTTC; CDR3aa: CASSYAQGTYNEQFF
d_gene: -; j_gene: TRBJ2-1; abundance: once; v_gene: TRBV5-1; CDR3nt: TGCGCCAGCAGCTTGTTGGACTCCTCCTACAATGAGCAGTTCTTC; CDR3aa: CASSLLDSSYNEQFF
d_gene: -; j_gene: TRBJ2-3; abundance: -; v_gene: TRBV5-5; CDR3nt: TGTGCCAGCAGCTTGGAGGGGGGCACAGATACGCAGTATTTT; CDR3aa: CASSLEGGTDTQYF
d_gene: -; j_gene: TRBJ2-7; abundance: -; v_gene: TRBV18; CDR3nt: TGTGCCAGCTCACCCGCGGCCGTTGGTTGGGAGCAGTACTTC; CDR3aa: CASSPAAVGWEQYF
d_gene: -; j_gene: TRBJ2-5; abundance: -; v_gene: TRBV14; CDR3nt: TGTGCCAGCAGCCAAGATTCCAACCAAGAGACCCAGTACTTC; CDR3aa: CASSQDSNQETQYF
d_gene: -; j_gene: TRBJ2-1; abundance: -; v_gene: TRBV11-3; CDR3nt: TGTGCCAGCAGCCACGAGGGTGAGCAGTTCTTC; CDR3aa: CASSHEGEQFF
d_gene: -; j_gene: TRBJ2-6; abundance: once; v_gene: TRBV6-5; CDR3nt: TGTGCCAGCAGTAATCTGGCCCCTGGGGCCAACGTCCTGACTTTC; CDR3aa: CASSNLAPGANVLTF